This T cell receptor (beta chain) was captured by sequencing in a study of T cells in Graves' hyperthyroidism and ophthalmopathy. This clonotype was counted many times. RNA transcripts were the template for amplifying TCR beta CDR3 regions. Carried out on the TCR CDR3, a first-round RT-PCR used the HTBI primer set. TCRdb recomputed calls from the multiplex PCR reads with MiXCR, one row per CDR3 protein. The sample comprises under 500,000 distinct CDR3 sequences, more than 13% of which are singletons, and around 30% rests with the top ten. V lost 4 bases to trimming and J lost 7 bases, with 11 bases between them. The CDR3 has 13 amino acids. Germline loops: CDR1 SGHAT, CDR2 FQNNGV.

This chain joins TRBV11-2 and TRBJ2-1; D may be TRBD1 or TRBD2 (5 bases each). This clonotype originated in a man between 50 and 59 years old with Graves' ophthalmopathy. Material: blood. CDR3 loop: CASSSSGANEQFF. CDR3 nucleotide sequence: TGTGCCAGCAGCTCGTCCGGGGCAAATGAGCAGTTCTTC.